This T cell receptor (beta chain) is drawn from a study of shared clonotypes between healthy human individuals. Per the original methods: With immunoSEQ giving junction-only sequences and no quality scores, filtering differed. Repertoires were generated with immunoSEQ multiplex PCR, while TCRdb's copy carries only in-frame clones and drops some. That table is the source of V, J and clone size, and D and trimming were worked out from the DNA. The sample records a few million clones, approximately 95% being singletons. Donors included only healthy HIV-negative adults lacking recent acute infections or vaccinations. The sequence came from a man between 18 and 29 years old in good health. Some clones in this sample may be carry-over from other donors' samples. Sequenced: naive CD4+ T cells from PBMCs. Subset here: CD45RA+ positively selected.

The CDR3 DNA follows: TGTGCCAGCAGCCCCGCTAGCGGGAGGACCTACAATGAGCAGTTCTTC. Amino acids: CASSPASGRTYNEQFF. The genes are TRBV5-4 and TRBJ2-1; TRBD2 matches at 11 bases. The CDR3 is made up of 16 amino acids. V trimming: 4 bases; J trimming: 2 bases; junction bases outside the gene matches: 5. The germline V gene encodes CDR1 SGHNT and CDR2 YYREEE (reference sequence).